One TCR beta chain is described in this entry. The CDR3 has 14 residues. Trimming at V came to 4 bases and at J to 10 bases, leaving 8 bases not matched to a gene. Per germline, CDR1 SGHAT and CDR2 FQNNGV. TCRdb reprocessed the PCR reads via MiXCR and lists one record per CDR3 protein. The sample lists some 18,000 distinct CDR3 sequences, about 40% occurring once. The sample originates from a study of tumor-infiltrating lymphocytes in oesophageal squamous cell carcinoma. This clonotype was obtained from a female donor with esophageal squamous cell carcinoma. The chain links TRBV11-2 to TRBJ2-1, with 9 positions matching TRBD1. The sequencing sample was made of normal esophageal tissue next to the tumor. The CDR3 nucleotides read TGTGCCAGCAGCTCCGGGACAGGGAGCTACGAGCAGTTCTTC. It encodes CASSSGTGSYEQFF.